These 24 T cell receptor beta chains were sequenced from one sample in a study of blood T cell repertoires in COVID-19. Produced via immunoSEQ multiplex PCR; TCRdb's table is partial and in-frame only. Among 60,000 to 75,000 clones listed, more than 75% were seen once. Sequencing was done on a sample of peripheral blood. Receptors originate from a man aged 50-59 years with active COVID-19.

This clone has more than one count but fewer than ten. The chain's CDR3 is CASRSTGGNSPLHF. In DNA form, the CDR3 reads TGTGCCAGCAGGTCGACAGGTGGTAATTCACCCCTCCACTTT. The chain joins TRBV6-5 to TRBJ1-6; possibly TRBD1 for D (6 bases). V was shortened by 6 bases and J by 6 bases, with 12 bases between the two germline ends. The CDR3 spans 14 residues. CDR1 and CDR2 from the germline V gene are MNHEY and SVGAGI.

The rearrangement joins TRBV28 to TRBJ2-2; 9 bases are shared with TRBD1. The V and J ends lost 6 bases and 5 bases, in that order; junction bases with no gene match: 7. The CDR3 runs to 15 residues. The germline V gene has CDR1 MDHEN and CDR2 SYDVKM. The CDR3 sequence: CASRLGQGLTGELFF. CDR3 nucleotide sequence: TGTGCCAGCAGGTTGGGACAGGGATTAACCGGGGAGCTGTTTTTT.

As DNA, the CDR3 is TGTGCCAGCAGCTTAGCCTCACAGGAAAACACCATATATTTT. As protein: CASSLASQENTIYF. The J gene is TRBJ1-3, the V gene TRBV7-2, with D maybe TRBD1 (5 bases). V was trimmed by 0 bases and J by 6 bases, leaving 9 bases between them. CDR1 and CDR2 from the germline V gene are SGHTA and FQGNSA. The CDR3 totals 14 residues.

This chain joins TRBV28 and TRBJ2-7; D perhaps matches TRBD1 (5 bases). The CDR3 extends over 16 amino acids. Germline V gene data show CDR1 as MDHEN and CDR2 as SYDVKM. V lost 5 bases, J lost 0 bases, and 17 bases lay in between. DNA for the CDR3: TGTGCCAGCAGTCCCGGACACCGTACTGTCTCCTACGAGCAGTACTTC. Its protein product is CASSPGHRTVSYEQYF.

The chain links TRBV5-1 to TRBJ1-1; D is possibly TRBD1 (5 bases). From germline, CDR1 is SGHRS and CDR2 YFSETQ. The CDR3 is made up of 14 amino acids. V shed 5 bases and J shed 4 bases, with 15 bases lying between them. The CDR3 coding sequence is TGCGCCAGCAGTGTTCTGGGAACAGGCACTGAAGCTTTCTTT. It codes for CASSVLGTGTEAFF.

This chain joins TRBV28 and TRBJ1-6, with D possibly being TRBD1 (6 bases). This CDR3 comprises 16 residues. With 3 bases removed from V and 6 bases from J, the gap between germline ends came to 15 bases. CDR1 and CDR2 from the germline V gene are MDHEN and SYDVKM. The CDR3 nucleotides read TGTGCCAGCAGTTTCAAGGCGGGGGCGGGTAATTCACCCCTCCACTTT. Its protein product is CASSFKAGAGNSPLHF.

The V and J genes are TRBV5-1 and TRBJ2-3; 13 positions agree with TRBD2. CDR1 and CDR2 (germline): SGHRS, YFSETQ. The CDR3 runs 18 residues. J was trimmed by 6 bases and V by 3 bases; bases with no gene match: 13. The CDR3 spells CASSWLGLAGLGPDTQYF. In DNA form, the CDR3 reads TGCGCCAGCAGCTGGCTGGGACTAGCGGGACTCGGGCCGGATACGCAGTATTTT.

The CDR3 coding sequence is TGTGCCAGCAGCTCGGTAGGCAGCGCCTACGAGCAGTACTTC. It encodes CASSSVGSAYEQYF. The chain carries TRBV7-9 and TRBJ2-7; unclear D gene. V dropped 4 bases and J dropped 2 bases, with 12 bases sitting between them. Germline V gene data show CDR1 as SEHNR and CDR2 as FQNEAQ (reference sequence). The CDR3 spans 14 residues.

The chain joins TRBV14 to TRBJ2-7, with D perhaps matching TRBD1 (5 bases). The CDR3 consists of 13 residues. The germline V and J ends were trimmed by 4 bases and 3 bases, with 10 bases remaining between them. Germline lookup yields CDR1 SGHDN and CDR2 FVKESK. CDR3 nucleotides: TGTGCCAGCAGCCGGGCCCAGGGCTACGAGCAGTACTTC. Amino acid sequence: CASSRAQGYEQYF.

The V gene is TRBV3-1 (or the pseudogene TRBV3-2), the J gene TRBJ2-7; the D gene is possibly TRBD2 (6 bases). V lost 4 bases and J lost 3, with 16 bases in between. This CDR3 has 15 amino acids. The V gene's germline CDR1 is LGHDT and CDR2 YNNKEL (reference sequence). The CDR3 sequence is CASSPTQGGGYEQYF. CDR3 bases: TGTGCCAGCAGCCCGACCCAGGGAGGTGGCTACGAGCAGTACTTC.

The CDR3 DNA reads as TGCGCCAGCAGCCAACTAGCGGGAGGTACAGATACGCAGTATTTT. As protein: CASSQLAGGTDTQYF. This chain joins TRBV4-3 and TRBJ2-3; TRBD2 aligns across 11 bases. The J segment lost 3 bases and the V segment lost 2 bases, leaving 1 base of the junction unmatched. Germline V CDR1 and CDR2: LGHNA, YSLEER. The CDR3 is 15 residues long.

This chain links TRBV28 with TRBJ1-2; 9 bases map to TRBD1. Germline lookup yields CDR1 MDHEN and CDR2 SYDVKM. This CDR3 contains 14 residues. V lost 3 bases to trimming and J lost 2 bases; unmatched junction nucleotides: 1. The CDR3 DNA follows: TGTGCCAGCAGTTTTGGGACAGGGAACTATGGCTACACCTTC. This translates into CASSFGTGNYGYTF.

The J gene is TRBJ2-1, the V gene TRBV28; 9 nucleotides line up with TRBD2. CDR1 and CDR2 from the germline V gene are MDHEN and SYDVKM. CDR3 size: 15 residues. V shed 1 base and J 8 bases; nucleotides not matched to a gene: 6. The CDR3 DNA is TGTGCCAGCAGTTTATTGGCGGGAGGGCCCGATGAGCAGTTCTTC. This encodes CASSLLAGGPDEQFF.

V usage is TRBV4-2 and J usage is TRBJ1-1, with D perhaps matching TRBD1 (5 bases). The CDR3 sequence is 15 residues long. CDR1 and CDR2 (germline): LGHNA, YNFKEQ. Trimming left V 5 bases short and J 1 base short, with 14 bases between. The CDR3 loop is CASSLGPQENTEAFF. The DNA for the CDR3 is TGTGCCAGCAGCTTAGGACCACAGGAGAACACTGAAGCTTTCTTT.

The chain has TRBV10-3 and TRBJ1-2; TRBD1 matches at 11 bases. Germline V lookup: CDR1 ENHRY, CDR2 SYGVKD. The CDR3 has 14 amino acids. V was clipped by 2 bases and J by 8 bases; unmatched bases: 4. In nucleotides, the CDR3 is TGTGCCATCAGTGAGGGACAGGGGGCGGGAGGCTACACCTTC. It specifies CAISEGQGAGGYTF.

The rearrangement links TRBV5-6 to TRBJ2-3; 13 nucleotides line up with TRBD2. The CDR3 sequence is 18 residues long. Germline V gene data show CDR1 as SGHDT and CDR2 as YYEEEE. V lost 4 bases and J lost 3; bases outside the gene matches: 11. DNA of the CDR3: TGTGCCAGCAGCCCCACTAGCGGGAGGGCAATTGGGACAGATACGCAGTATTTT. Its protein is CASSPTSGRAIGTDTQYF.

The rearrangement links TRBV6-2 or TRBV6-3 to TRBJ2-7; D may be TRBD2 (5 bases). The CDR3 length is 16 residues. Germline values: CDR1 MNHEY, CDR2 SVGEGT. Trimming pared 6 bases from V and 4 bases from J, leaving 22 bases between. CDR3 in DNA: TGTGCCAGCAGCTCCCGGGGAGAGGGAAGAAGTTACGAGCAGTACTTC. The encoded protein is CASSSRGEGRSYEQYF.

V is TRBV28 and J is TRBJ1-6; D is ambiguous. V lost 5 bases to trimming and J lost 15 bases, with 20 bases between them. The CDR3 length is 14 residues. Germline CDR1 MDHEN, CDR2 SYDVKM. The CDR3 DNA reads TGTGCCAGCAGTCGCGCCGGGAGCGTCAATTTCCTCCACTTT. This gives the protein CASSRAGSVNFLHF.

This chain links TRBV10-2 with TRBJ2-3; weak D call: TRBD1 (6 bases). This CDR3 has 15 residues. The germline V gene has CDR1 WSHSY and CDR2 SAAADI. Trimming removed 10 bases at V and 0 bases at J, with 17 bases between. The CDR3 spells CAISRGTLSTDTQYF. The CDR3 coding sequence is TGCGCCATCTCAAGGGGGACGTTGAGCACAGATACGCAGTATTTT.

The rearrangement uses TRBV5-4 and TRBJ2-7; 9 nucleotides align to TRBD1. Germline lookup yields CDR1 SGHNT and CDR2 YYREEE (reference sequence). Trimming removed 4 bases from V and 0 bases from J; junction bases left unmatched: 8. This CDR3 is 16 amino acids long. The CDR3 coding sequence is TGTGCCAGCAGCCGTGGACAGGGGCTGATCTCCTACGAGCAGTACTTC. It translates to CASSRGQGLISYEQYF.

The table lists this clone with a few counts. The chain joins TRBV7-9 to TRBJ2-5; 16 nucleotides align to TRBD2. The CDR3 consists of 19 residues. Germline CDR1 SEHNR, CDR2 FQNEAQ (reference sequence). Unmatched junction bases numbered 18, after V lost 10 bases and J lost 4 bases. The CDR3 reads CATQKEMGLAGGPRETQYF. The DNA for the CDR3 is TGTGCCACCCAGAAAGAGATGGGACTAGCGGGAGGGCCCCGAGAGACCCAGTACTTC.

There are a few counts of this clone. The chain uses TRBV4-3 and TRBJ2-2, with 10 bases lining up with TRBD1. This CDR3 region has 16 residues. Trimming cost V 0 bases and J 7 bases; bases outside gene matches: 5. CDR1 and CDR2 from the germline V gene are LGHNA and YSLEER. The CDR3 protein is CASSQDRQGADGELFF. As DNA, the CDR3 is TGCGCCAGCAGCCAAGACAGACAGGGGGCTGACGGGGAGCTGTTTTTT.

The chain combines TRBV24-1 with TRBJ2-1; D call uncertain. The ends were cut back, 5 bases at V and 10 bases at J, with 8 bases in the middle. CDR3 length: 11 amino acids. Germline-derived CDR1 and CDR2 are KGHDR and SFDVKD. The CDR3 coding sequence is TGTGCCACCAGTGTCTATGAGGAGCAGTTCTTC. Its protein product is CATSVYEEQFF.

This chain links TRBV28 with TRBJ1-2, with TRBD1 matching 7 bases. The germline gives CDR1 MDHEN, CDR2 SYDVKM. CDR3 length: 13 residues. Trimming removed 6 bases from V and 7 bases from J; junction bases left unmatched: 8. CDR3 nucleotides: TGTGCCAGCAGCCCGACAGGGACTGGTGGCTACACCTTC. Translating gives CASSPTGTGGYTF.